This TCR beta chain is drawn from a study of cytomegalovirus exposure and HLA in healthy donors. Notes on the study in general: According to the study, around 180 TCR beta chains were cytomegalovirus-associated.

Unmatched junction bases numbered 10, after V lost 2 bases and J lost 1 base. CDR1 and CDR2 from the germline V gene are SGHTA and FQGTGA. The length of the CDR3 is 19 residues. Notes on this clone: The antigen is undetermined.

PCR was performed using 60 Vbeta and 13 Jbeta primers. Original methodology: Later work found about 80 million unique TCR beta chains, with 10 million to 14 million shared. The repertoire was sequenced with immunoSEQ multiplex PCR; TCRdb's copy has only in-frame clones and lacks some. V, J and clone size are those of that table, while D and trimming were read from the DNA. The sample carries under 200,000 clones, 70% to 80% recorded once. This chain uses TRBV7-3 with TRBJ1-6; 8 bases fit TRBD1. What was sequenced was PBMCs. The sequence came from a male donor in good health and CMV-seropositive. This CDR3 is CASSLVAGGVGSYNSPLHF. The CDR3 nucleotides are TGTGCCAGCAGCTTAGTGGCAGGGGGCGTCGGTTCCTATAATTCACCCCTCCACTTT.